Given below is one TCR beta chain in context. Its specificity is unknown. The data belong to a study of cytomegalovirus exposure and HLA in healthy donors. Whole-study context: The approximately 130 validation repertoires matched the 600 to 700 first-cohort repertoires in platform, a later analysis reported. Points from the study as a whole: The study designated over 150 TCR beta chains cytomegalovirus-associated. Per published reports, the classifier diagnosed cytomegalovirus status with high specificity and sensitivity. One later analysis, an examination of the 100 to 150 validation repertoires, found that first-cohort TCR clusters tended to co-occur in them.

This CDR3 spans 14 amino acids. V dropped 5 bases and J dropped 3; count of bases not matched to a gene: 5. The germline V gene encodes CDR1 SGHDT and CDR2 YYEEEE. TCRdb's table, derived via immunoSEQ multiplex PCR, lists solely in-frame clones and lacks some. This sample has over 150,000 clones, with about 86% found just once. The chain couples TRBV5-6 to TRBJ2-7, with 10 positions matching TRBD1. Sequenced material: PBMCs. This clonotype was obtained from a human donor in good health. CDR3 bases: TGTGCCAGCAGTTCCGGGACAGGGGACTACGAGCAGTACTTC. Encoded protein: CASSSGTGDYEQYF.